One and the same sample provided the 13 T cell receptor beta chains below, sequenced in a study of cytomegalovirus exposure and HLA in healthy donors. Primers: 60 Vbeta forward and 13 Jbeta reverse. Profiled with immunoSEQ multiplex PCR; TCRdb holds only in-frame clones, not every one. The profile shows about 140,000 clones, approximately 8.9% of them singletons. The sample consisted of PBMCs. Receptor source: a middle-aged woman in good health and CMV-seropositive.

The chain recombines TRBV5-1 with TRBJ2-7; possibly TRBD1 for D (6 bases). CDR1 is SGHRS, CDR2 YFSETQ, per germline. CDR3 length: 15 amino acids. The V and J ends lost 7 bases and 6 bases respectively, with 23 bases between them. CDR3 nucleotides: TGCGCCAGCCTTCCCGGCAGGGGCTCGTGGACCGAGCAGTACTTC. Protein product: CASLPGRGSWTEQYF. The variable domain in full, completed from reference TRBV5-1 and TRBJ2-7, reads KAGVTQTPRYLIKTRGQQVTLSCSPISGHRSVSWYQQTPGQGLQFLFEYFSETQRNKGNFPGRFSGRQFSNSRSEMNVSTLELGDSALYLCASLPGRGSWTEQYFGPGTRLTVT.

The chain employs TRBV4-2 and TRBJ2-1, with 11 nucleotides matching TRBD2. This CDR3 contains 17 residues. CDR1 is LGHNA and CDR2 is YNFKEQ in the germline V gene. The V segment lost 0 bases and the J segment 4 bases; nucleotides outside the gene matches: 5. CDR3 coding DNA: TGTGCCAGCAGCCAAGACGCAACTAGCGGGGGTTACAATGAGCAGTTCTTC. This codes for CASSQDATSGGYNEQFF.

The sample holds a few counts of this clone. The DNA for the CDR3 is TGTGCCAGCAGCGGGATCTCTGGAAACACCATATATTTT. Protein product: CASSGISGNTIYF. The chain joins TRBV6-5 to TRBJ1-3; D remains unclear. With 6 bases removed from V and 0 bases from J, the gap between germline ends came to 6 bases. The CDR3 length is 13 residues. Germline assignment: CDR1 MNHEY and CDR2 SVGAGI.

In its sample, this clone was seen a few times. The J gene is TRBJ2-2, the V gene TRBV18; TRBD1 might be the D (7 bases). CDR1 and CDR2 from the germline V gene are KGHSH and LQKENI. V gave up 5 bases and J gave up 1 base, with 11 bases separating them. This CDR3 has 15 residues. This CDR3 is CASSAGQMNTGELFF. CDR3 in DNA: TGTGCCAGCTCAGCGGGACAGATGAACACCGGGGAGCTGTTTTTT.

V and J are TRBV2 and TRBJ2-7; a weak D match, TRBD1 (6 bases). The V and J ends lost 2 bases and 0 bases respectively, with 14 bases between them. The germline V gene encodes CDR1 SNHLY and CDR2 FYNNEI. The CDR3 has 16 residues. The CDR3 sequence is CASSEIKTGISYEQYF. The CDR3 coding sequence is TGTGCCAGCAGTGAAATTAAGACAGGAATCTCCTACGAGCAGTACTTC.

CDR3 amino acids: CASSSFAGGSETQYF. CDR3 in DNA: TGCGCCAGCAGCTCATTCGCAGGGGGCTCGGAGACCCAGTACTTC. The genes are TRBV5-1 and TRBJ2-5; TRBD1 agrees at 8 bases. The CDR3 consists of 15 residues. Germline CDR1 and CDR2: SGHRS and YFSETQ. Trimming took 3 bases from V and 5 from J; bases not matched to a gene: 9.

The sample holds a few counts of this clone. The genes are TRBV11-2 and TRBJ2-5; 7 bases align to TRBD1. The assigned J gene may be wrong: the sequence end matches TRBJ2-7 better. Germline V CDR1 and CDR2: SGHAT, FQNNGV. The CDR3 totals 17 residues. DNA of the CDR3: TGTGCCAGCGGGGACCGACAGGGACGGTATTTCAACGACGAGCAGTACTTC. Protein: CASGDRQGRYFNDEQYF.

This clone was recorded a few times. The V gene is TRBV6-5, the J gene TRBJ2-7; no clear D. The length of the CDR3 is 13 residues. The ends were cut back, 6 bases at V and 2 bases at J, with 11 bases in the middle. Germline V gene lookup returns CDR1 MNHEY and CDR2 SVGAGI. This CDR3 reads CASSPNGPYEQYF. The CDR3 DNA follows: TGTGCCAGCAGCCCCAATGGCCCCTACGAGCAGTACTTC.

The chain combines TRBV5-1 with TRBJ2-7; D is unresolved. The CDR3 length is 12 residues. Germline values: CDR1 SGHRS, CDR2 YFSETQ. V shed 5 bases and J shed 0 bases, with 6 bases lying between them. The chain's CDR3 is CASRLNSYEQYF. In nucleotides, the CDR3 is TGCGCCAGCAGATTAAACTCCTACGAGCAGTACTTC.

The CDR3 bases are TGTGCCAGCAGCTTAGGGGTAGGGGCAGGGACTGAAGCTTTCTTT. As protein: CASSLGVGAGTEAFF. The rearrangement uses TRBV7-9 and TRBJ1-1, with D perhaps matching TRBD1 (5 bases). The CDR3 is made up of 15 amino acids. Per the germline V gene, CDR1 is SEHNR and CDR2 is FQNEAQ (reference sequence). V shed 1 base and J shed 5 bases, with 14 bases lying between them.

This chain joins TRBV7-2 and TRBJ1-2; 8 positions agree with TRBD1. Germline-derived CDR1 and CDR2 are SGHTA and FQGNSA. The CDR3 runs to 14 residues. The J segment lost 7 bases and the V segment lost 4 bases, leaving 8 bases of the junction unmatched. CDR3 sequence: CASSSLQGVSGYTF. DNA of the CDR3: TGTGCCAGCAGCTCGCTACAGGGGGTGTCTGGCTACACCTTC.

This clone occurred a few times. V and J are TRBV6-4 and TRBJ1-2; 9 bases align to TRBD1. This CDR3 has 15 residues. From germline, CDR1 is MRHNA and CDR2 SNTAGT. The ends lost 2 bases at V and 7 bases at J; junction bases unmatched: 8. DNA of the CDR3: TGTGCCAGCAGTGACCAGCCTGGGACAGGGTCTGGCTACACCTTC. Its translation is CASSDQPGTGSGYTF.

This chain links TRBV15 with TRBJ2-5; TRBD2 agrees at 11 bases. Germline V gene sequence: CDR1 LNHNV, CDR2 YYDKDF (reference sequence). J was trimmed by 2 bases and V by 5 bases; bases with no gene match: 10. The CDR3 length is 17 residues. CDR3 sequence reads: CATSGGMTSGVQETQYF. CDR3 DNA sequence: TGTGCCACCAGCGGGGGGATGACTAGCGGGGTTCAAGAGACCCAGTACTTC.